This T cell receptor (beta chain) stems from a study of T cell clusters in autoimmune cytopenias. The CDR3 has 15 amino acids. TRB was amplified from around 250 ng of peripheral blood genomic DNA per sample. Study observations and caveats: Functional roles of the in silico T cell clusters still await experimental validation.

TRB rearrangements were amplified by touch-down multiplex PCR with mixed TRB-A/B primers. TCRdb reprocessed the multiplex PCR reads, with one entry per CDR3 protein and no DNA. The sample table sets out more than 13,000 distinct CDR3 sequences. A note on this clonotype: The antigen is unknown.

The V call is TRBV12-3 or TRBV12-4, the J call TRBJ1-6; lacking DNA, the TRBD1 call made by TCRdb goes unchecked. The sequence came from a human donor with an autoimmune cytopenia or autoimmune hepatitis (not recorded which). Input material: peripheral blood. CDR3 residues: CASSIRGAQNSPLHF.